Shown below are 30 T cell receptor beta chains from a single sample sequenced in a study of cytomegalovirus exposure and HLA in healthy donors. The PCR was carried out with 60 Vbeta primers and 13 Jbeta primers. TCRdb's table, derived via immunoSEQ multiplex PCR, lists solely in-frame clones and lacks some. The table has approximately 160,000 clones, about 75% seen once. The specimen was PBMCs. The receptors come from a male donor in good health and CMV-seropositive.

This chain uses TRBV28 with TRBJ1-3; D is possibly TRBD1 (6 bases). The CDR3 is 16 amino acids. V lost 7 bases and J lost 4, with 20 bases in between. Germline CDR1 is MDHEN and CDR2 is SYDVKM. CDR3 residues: CASKALLGTRGNTIYF. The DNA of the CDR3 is TGTGCCAGCAAGGCCCTACTCGGGACAAGGGGAAACACCATATATTTT.

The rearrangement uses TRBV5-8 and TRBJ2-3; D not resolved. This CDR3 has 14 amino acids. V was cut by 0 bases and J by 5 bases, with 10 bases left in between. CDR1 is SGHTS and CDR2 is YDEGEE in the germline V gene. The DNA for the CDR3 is TGTGCCAGCAGCTTGGAAGGCGGAAAAGATACGCAGTATTTT. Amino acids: CASSLEGGKDTQYF.

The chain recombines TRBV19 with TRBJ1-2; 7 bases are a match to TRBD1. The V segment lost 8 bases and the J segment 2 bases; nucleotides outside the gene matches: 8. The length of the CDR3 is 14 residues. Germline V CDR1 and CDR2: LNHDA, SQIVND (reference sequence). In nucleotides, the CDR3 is TGTGCCAGTCACGTAGGGACAGCGAACTATGGCTACACCTTC. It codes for CASHVGTANYGYTF. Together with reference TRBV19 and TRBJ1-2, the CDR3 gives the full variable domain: DGGITQSPKYLFRKEGQNVTLSCEQNLNHDAMYWYRQDPGQGLRLIYYSQIVNDFQKGDIAEGYSVSREKKESFPLTVTSAQKNPTAFYLCASHVGTANYGYTFGSGTRLTVV.

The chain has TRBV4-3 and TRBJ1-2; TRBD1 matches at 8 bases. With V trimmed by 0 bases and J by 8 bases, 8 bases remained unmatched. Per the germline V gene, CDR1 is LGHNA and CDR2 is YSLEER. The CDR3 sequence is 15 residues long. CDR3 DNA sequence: TGCGCCAGCAGCCAAGAGGACACGGGACAGGAGGGCTACACCTTC. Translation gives CASSQEDTGQEGYTF.

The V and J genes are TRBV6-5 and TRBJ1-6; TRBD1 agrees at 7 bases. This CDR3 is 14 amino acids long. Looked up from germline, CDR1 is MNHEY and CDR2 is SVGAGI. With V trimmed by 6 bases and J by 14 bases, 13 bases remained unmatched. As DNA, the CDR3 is TGTGCCAGCAGCCCAGGGGGGCCCCAAAAGGCCCTCCACTTT. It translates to CASSPGGPQKALHF.

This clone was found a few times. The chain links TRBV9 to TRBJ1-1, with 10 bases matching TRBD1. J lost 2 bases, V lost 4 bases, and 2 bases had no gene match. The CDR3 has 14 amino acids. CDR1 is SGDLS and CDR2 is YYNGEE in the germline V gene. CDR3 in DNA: TGTGCCAGCAGCTTGACAGGGGGCAACACTGAAGCTTTCTTT. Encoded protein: CASSLTGGNTEAFF.

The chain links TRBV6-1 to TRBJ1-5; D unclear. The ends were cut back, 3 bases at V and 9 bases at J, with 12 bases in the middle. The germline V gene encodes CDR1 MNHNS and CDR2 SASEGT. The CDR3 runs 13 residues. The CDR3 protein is CASSDLDGRPQHF. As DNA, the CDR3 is TGTGCCAGCAGTGACCTGGACGGGAGGCCCCAGCATTTT.

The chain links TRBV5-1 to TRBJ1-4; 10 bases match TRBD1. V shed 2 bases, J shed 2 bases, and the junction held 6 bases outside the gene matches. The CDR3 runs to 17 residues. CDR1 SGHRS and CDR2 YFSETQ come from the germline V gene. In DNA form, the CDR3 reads TGCGCCAGCAGCTTAACCCCGGGACAGGGGACTAATGAAAAACTGTTTTTT. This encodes CASSLTPGQGTNEKLFF.

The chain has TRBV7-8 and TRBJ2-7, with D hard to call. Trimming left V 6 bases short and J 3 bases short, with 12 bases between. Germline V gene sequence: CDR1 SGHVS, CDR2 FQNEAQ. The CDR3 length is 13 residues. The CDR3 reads CASSQLLGYEQYF. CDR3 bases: TGTGCCAGCAGTCAACTGCTTGGCTACGAGCAGTACTTC.

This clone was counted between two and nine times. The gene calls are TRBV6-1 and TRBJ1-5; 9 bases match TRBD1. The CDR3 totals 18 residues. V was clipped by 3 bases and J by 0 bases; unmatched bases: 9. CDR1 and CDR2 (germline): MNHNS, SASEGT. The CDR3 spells CASSEGRTGAYSNQPQHF. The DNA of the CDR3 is TGTGCCAGCAGTGAGGGGAGGACAGGGGCGTATAGCAATCAGCCCCAGCATTTT.

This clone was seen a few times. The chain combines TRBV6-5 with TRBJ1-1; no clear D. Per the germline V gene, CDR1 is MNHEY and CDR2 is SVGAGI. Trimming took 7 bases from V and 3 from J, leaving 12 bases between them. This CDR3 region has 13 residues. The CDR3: CASNVERHTEAFF. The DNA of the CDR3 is TGTGCCAGCAACGTCGAGCGGCACACTGAAGCTTTCTTT.

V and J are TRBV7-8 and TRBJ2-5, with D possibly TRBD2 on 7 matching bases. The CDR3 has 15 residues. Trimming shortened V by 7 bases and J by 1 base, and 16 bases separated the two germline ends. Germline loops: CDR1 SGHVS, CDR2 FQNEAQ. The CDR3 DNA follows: TGTGCCAGCATCAACGAGGGGGGGCCCCAAGAGACCCAGTACTTC. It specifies CASINEGGPQETQYF.

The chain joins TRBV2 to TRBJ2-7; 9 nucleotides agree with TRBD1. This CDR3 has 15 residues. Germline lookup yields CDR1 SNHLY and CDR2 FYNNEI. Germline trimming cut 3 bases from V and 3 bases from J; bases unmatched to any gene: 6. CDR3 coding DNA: TGTGCCAGCAGTGAGGGACAGGGCGGAAACTACGAGCAGTACTTC. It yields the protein CASSEGQGGNYEQYF.

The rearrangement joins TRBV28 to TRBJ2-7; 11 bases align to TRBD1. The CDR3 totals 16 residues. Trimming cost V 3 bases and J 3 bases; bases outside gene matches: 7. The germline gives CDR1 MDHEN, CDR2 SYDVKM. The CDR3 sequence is CASSFVPGQGDYEQYF. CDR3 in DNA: TGTGCCAGCAGTTTTGTACCGGGACAGGGGGACTACGAGCAGTACTTC.

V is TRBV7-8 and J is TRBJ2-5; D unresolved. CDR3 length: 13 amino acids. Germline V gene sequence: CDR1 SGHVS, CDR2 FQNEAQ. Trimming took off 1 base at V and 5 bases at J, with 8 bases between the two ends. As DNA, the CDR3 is TGTGCCAGCAGCTTAGGCGCGCGGGAGACCCAGTACTTC. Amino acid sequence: CASSLGARETQYF.

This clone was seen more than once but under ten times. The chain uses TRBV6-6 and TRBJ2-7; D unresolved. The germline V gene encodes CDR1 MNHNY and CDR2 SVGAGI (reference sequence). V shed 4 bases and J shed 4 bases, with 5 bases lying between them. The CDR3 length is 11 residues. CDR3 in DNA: TGTGCCAGCAGTTCCGTATACGAGCAGTACTTC. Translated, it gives CASSSVYEQYF.

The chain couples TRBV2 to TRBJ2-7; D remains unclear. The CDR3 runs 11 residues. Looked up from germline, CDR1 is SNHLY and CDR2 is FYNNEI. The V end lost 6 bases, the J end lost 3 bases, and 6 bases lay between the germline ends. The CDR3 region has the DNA TGTGCCAGCAGCGACTTCTACGAGCAGTACTTC. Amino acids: CASSDFYEQYF.

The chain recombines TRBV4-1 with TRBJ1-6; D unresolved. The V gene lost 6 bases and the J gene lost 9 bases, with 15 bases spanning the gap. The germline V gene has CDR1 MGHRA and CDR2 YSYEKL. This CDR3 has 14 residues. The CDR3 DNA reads TGCGCCAGCAGACAAACCTCGGGTGGTTCACCCCTCCACTTT. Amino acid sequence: CASRQTSGGSPLHF.

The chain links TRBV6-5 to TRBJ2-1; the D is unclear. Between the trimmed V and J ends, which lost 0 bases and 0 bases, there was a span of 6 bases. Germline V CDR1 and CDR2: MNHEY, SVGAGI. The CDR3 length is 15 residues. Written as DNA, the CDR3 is TGTGCCAGCAGTTACTCGGCAGACTCCTACAATGAGCAGTTCTTC. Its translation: CASSYSADSYNEQFF.

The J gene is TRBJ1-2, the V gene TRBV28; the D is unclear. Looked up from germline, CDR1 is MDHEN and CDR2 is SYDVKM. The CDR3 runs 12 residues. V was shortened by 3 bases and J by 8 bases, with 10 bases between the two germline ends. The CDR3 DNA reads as TGTGCCAGCAGTTTCCTGAGGGAGGGCTACACCTTC. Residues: CASSFLREGYTF.

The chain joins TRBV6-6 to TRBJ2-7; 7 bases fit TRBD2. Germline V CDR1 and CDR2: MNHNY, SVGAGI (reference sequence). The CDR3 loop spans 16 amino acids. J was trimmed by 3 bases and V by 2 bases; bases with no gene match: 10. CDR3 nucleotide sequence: TGTGCCAGCAGTTACCCCCGGGGAGGGGCCAGCTACGAGCAGTACTTC. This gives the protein CASSYPRGGASYEQYF.

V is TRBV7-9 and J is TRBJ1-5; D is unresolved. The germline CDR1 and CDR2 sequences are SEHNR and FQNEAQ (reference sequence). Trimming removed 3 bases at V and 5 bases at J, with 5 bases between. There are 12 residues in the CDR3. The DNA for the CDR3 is TGTGCCAGCAGCTTTTCAGATCAGCCCCAGCATTTT. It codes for CASSFSDQPQHF.

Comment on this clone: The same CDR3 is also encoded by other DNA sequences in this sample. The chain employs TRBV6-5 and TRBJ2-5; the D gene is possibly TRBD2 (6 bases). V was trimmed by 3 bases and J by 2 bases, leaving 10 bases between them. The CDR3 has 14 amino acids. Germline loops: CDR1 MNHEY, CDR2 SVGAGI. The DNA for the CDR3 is TGTGCCAGCAGTTATTCGGGACTTCAAGAGACCCAGTACTTC. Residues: CASSYSGLQETQYF.

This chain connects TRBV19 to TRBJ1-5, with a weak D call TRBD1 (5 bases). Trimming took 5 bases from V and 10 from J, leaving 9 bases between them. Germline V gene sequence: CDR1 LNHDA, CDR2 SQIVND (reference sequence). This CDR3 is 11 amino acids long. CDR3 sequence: CASSRGGPQHF. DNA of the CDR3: TGTGCCAGTAGTCGGGGGGGTCCCCAGCATTTT.

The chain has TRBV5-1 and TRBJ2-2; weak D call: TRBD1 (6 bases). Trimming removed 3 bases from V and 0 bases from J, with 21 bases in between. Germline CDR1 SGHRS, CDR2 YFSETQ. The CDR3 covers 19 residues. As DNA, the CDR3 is TGCGCCAGCAGCTCCCACCTACTGACAGGCTCCGCGAACACCGGGGAGCTGTTTTTT. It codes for CASSSHLLTGSANTGELFF.

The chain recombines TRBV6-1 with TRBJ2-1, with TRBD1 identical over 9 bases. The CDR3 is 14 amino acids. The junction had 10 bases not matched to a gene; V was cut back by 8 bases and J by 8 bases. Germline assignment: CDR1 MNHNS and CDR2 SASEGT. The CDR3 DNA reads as TGTGCCAGCGAGGTGGACAGGGGACGGGATGAGCAGTTCTTC. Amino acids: CASEVDRGRDEQFF.

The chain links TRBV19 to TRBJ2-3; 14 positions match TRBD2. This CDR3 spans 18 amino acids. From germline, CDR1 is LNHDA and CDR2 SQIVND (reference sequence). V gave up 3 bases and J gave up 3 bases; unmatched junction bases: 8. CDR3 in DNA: TGTGCCAGTAGTATCGGACTAGCGGGGGGCGTGCTAACAGATACGCAGTATTTT. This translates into CASSIGLAGGVLTDTQYF.

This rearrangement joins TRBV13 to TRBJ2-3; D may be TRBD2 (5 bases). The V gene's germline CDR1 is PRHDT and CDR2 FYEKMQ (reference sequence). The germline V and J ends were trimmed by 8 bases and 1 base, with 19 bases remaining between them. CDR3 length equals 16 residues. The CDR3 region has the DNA TGTGCCAGCCCCCAGGTCGAGGCCGGGGGCACAGATACGCAGTATTTT. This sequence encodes CASPQVEAGGTDTQYF.

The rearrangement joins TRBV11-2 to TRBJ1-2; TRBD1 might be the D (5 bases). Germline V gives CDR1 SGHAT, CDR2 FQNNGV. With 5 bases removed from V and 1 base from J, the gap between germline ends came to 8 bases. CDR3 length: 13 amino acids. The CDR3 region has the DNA TGTGCCAGCAGCCGGGGGATTAACTATGGCTACACCTTC. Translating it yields CASSRGINYGYTF.

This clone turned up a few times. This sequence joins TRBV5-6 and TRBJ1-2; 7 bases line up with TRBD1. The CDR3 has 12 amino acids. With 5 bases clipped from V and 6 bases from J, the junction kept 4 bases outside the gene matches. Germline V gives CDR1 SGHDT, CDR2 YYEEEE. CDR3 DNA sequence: TGTGCCAGCAGTCCGGACAGGAATGGCTACACCTTC. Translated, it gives CASSPDRNGYTF.